This is a list of T cell receptor beta chains from one sample in a study of cytomegalovirus exposure and HLA in healthy donors. TCRdb keeps only in-frame clones here, not all; method: immunoSEQ multiplex PCR. The profile shows approximately 140,000 clones, 82% of them singletons. The sequencing input was PBMCs. These receptors were collected from a male donor in good health and CMV-seronegative. The conserved cysteine and the conserved F or W are not part of the CDR3 here.

TRBV4-1 | ASSPPGRAGGHGDTQY
TRBV7-2 | ASSPRQGGTGELF
TRBV21-1 | ASSKARDRPTDTQY
TRBV27 | ASGPHSYEQY
TRBV9 | ASSVAPAAYNEQF
TRBV5-4 | ASNPGPGQDYGYT
TRBV6-5 | ASSYSNTEAF
TRBV19 | ATLDRSYYGYT
TRBV5-6 | ASSGGTGFSNYGYT
TRBV4-1 | ASSPGEGNYGYT
TRBV6-1 | ASRGTTNTGELF
TRBV7-2 | ASSPTFRTDTQY
TRBV9 | ASSFGQEEYEQY
TRBV5-6 | ASSFGAGELF
TRBV11-2 | ASTPNAGLATYNEQF
TRBV6-1 | ASSDGGNQPQH
TRBV19 | ASSPGQDYEQY
TRBV7-8 | ASSLQLGANYEQY
TRBV7-8 | ASSQGLAGVYEQY
TRBV29-1 | SVEVVLVGAGVDYGYT
TRBV4-1 | ASSPGQFGVYEQY
TRBV4-3 | ASSQDRAGGVEKLF
TRBV19 | ASSIGATEAF
TRBV19 | ASRIGGSLTEAF
TRBV19 | ASGSYNEQF
TRBV19 | ASSIVWSGNYEQY
TRBV4-3 | ASSLLRGPDTQY
TRBV7-9 | ASSLSGLAGGGTDTQY
TRBV19 | ASSRQGDGYT
TRBV10-1 | ASSESQGSYNEQF
TRBV27 | ASSSSGVGVLLAGVYEQY
TRBV5-6 | ASSFSMRTYEQY
TRBV4-2 | ASSQAGTAGEKLF
TRBV5-6 | ASSLGQGVNIQY
TRBV7-3 | ASSPSWGAGELF
TRBV27 | ASSYIPTSDTDTQY
TRBV9 | ASSSGGFETQY
TRBV6-5 | ASSYAGQETQY
TRBV14 | ASTVWPENTEAF
TRBV11-3 | ASSPRTSGRQETQY
TRBV5-6 | ASSRTPAGQETQY
TRBV29-1 | SVVGLPLYNEQF
TRBV7-9 | ASSPTTDTEAF
TRBV7-2 | ASSRASGTGVVSSYEQY
TRBV12-5 | ASGLEVSHEKLF
TRBV4-3 | ASSQAPGRERQF
TRBV18 | ASSYGEYDYGYT
TRBV13 | ASSLSREQETQY
TRBV5-1 | ASSPGTVNQPQH
TRBV7-2 | ATEDRGGGDTQY
TRBV6-1 | ASSPRSTGTQY
TRBV15 | ATSRRAGRGTEAF
TRBV19 | ASSIDPGLAPYGYT
TRBV19 | ASSTGTGVAGNEQF
TRBV9 | ASSVEDSYTDTQY
TRBV28 | ASSLPPDRAFSNQPQH